The 4 T cell receptor beta chains in this list originate from one sample, sequenced in a study of control samples from healthy donors and cancer patients. Repertoires were generated with immunoSEQ multiplex PCR, while TCRdb's copy carries only in-frame clones and drops some. The sample holds some 130,000 clones, approximately 88% seen once. What was sequenced was blood. These receptors all come from a man in his forties in good health.

J is TRBJ1-1 and V is TRBV5-1; 12 bases match TRBD1. The germline gives CDR1 SGHRS, CDR2 YFSETQ. V lost 3 bases to trimming and J lost 6 bases; unmatched junction nucleotides: 9. This CDR3 spans 16 amino acids. The CDR3 loop is CASSSGTGGSMAEAFF. The CDR3 nucleotides are TGCGCCAGCAGCTCCGGGACAGGGGGCAGTATGGCTGAAGCTTTCTTT.

The chain recombines TRBV13 with TRBJ2-7; D call uncertain. Germline V gene lookup returns CDR1 PRHDT and CDR2 FYEKMQ (reference sequence). V lost 4 bases and J lost 6, with 16 bases in between. The CDR3 consists of 14 residues. CDR3 amino acids: CASSSDGRRSEQYF. Written as DNA, the CDR3 is TGTGCCAGCAGCTCCGACGGCCGAAGGAGCGAGCAGTACTTC. The whole variable domain, remainder taken from reference TRBV13 and TRBJ2-7, is AAGVIQSPRHLIKEKRETATLKCYPIPRHDTVYWYQQGPGQDPQFLISFYEKMQSDKGSIPDRFSAQQFSDYHSELNMSSLELGDSALYFCASSSDGRRSEQYFGPGTRLTVT.

On this clone: At one end the junction does not follow the germline gene, possibly because of a read error. The chain couples TRBV12-3 or TRBV12-4 to TRBJ1-2, with D unclear. The CDR3 covers 12 residues. The CDR3 protein is CASSFPNYGYTF. For the CDR3, the DNA is TGTGCCAGCAGTTTTCCTAATTATGGCTACACCTTC.

A remark on this clone: The same CDR3 arises from other DNA sequences in this sample as well. The CDR3 bases are TGTGCCAGCAGTTTGGGACAGGGGTTTCGAACTGAAGCTTTCTTT. Translation gives CASSLGQGFRTEAFF. The rearrangement joins TRBV28 to TRBJ1-1; 10 nucleotides line up with TRBD1. With V trimmed by 3 bases and J by 5 bases, 6 bases remained unmatched. CDR3 length equals 15 residues. Germline CDR1 reads MDHEN; CDR2 reads SYDVKM.